This T cell receptor beta chain is drawn from a study of shared clonotypes between healthy human individuals. The study's findings and limits: Non-shared clonotypes had lower generation probabilities than those shared by all four donors. Four donors had 5% to 6.5% of their naive CD4 clonotypes in common.

Each donor was a Caucasian adult residing in Nashville, Tennessee. The V gene end was trimmed by 4 bases and the J gene end by 2 bases; junction bases not matched to a gene: 3. The CDR3 is made up of 15 amino acids. The germline gives CDR1 LNHDA, CDR2 SQIVND (reference sequence). A word on this clone: Its specificity is unknown.

Clones were sequenced by immunoSEQ multiplex PCR, and TCRdb holds only the in-frame ones, with some missing. The sample carries 2 million to 2.5 million clones, about 92% recorded once. The rearrangement uses TRBV19 and TRBJ1-5, with 9 bases identical to TRBD1. The receptor was derived from a man aged 18 to 29 in good health. Some clones in this sample may be carry-over from other donors' samples. Material: naive CD4+ T cells from PBMCs. The subset denotes: CD45RA+ positively selected. The CDR3 loop is CASSTDRGGNQPQHF. DNA for the CDR3: TGTGCCAGTAGTACGGACAGGGGTGGCAATCAGCCCCAGCATTTT.